The rows below give T cell receptor beta chains drawn from one sample of a study of TIL therapy for anti-PD-1-resistant metastatic lung cancer. TCRdb's copy holds only in-frame clones and misses some; the assay was immunoSEQ multiplex PCR. The repertoire holds about 60,000 clones, with under 75% as singletons. This sample comprised blood, obtained at baseline. These TCRs come from a person aged 25 to 85 with non-small cell lung cancer. Each CDR3 is given without its conserved first and last residue.

TRBV19	TRBJ2-1	ASGGYNEQF
TRBV7-3	TRBJ2-7	ASSLRMGQEQY
TRBV29-1	TRBJ2-7	SVVAGTGGYEQY
TRBV28	TRBJ1-2	ASSLGGGHPYGYT
TRBV7-9	TRBJ2-5	ASSLERGGQETQY
TRBV7-2	TRBJ1-1	ASSLSGAQVNTEAF
TRBV19	TRBJ1-5	ASSMWRSDSNQPQH
TRBV2	TRBJ1-2	ASSGGLAHNYYGYT
TRBV7-9	TRBJ2-7	ASSLEGLATH
TRBV19	TRBJ1-5	ASRTWEISNQPQH
TRBV7-8	TRBJ2-1	ASSGDRVGGQF
TRBV29-1	TRBJ1-1	SVRPWTADTEAF
TRBV28	TRBJ1-5	ASTTEYQPQH
TRBV5-1	TRBJ2-7	ASSLTASPDEQY
TRBV28	TRBJ1-2	ASRGTGRANYGYT
TRBV4-1	TRBJ1-2	ASSQDPRTFGYT
TRBV5-1	TRBJ1-2	ASSFEQGFGYT
TRBV19	TRBJ1-4	ASNTRDSNNEKLF
TRBV5-1	TRBJ2-5	ASTPRGGQETQY
TRBV19	TRBJ2-2	ASSWVGGTGELF
TRBV15	TRBJ1-6	ATSRDYGDSSYNSPLH
TRBV6-5	TRBJ1-1	ASTLGGLGEAF
TRBV11-3	TRBJ2-1	ASSWGAGENEQF
TRBV2	TRBJ2-5	ASSDLLQETQY
TRBV6-5	TRBJ2-3	ASSYSYSSTDTQY
TRBV6-6	TRBJ2-7	ASSYLSEQY
TRBV11-2	TRBJ2-7	ASSLDSGAQGYEQY
TRBV4-1	TRBJ2-3	ASSQDPISDTQY
TRBV4-1	TRBJ2-5	ASSQDWSESYQETQY
TRBV7-3	TRBJ2-2	ASSPGPNTGELF
TRBV2	.	ASRVTGTSEQY
TRBV29-1	TRBJ1-2	SVTGTANYGYT
TRBV6-1	TRBJ1-4	ASSLSSRSNEKLF
TRBV2	TRBJ2-7	ASSQGQGIDEQY